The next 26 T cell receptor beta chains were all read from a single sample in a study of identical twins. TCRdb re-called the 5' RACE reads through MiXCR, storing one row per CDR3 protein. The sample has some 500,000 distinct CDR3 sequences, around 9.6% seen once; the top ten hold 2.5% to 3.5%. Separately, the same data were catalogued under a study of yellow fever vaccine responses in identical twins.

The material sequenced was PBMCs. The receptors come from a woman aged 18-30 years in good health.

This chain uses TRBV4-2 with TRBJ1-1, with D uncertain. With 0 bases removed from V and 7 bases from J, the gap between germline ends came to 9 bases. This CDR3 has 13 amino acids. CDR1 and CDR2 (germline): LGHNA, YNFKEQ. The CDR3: CASSQDGRREAFF. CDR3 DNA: TGTGCCAGCAGCCAAGACGGTCGGCGTGAAGCTTTCTTT.

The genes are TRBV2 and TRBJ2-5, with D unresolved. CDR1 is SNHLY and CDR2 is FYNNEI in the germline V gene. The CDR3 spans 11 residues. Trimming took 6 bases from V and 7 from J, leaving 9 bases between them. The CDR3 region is CASSPTVTQYF. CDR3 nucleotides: TGTGCCAGCAGCCCTACTGTGACCCAGTACTTC.

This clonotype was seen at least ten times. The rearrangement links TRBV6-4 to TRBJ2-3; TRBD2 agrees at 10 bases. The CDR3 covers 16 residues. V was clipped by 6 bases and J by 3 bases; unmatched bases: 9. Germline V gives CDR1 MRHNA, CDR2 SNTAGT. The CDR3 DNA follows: TGTGCCAGCAGCGCCCGGGCTAGCGGGGGAACAGATACGCAGTATTTT. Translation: CASSARASGGTDTQYF.

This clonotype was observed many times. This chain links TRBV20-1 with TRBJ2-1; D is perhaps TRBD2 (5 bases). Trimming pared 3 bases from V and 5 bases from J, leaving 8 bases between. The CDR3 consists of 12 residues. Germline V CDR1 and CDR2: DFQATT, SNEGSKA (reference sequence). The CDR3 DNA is TGCAGTGCTAGGAGGCGGGACAATGAGCAGTTCTTC. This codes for CSARRRDNEQFF.

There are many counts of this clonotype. The CDR3 here is CASSDLASSGNTIYF. The CDR3 bases are TGCGCCAGCAGTGATCTTGCGAGCTCTGGAAACACCATATATTTT. The V call is TRBV10-2, the J call TRBJ1-3, with D uncertain. The V end lost 3 bases, the J end lost 0 bases, and 9 bases lay between the germline ends. The CDR3 runs 15 residues. The germline gives CDR1 WSHSY, CDR2 SAAADI.

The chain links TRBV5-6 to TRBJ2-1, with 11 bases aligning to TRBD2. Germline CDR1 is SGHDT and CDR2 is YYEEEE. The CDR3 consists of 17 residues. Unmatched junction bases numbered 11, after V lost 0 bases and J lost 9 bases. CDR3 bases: TGTGCCAGCAGCTTGGGATTCGCACTAGCGGGAGTAGGTGAGCAGTTCTTC. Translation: CASSLGFALAGVGEQFF.

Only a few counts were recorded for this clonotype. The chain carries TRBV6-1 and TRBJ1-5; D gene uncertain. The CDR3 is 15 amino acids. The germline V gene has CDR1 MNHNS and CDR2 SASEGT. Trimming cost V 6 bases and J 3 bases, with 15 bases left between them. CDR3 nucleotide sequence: TGTGCCAGCAGAAGCGACGGAGGAGTCAATCAGCCCCAGCATTTT. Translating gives CASRSDGGVNQPQHF.

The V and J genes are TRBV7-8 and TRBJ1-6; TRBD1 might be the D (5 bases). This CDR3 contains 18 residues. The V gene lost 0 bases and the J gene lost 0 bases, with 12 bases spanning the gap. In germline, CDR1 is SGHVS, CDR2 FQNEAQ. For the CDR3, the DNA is TGTGCCAGCAGCTTAGCGCTCCAGGGATACTCCTATAATTCACCCCTCCACTTT. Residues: CASSLALQGYSYNSPLHF.

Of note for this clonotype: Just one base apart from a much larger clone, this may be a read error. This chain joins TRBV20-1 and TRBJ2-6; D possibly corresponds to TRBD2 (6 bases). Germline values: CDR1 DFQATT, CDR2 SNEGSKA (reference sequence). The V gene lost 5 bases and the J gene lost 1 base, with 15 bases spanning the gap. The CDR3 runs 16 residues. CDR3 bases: TGCAGTGCTTCGAGTAGCGGAATGTCTGGGGCCAACGTCCTGACTTTC. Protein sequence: CSASSSGMSGANVLTF.

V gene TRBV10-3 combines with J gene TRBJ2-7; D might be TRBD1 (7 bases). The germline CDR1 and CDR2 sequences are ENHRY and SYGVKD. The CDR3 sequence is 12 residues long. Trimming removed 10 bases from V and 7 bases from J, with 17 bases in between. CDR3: CATNQGGREQYF. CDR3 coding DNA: TGTGCCACTAACCAGGGGGGACGGGAGCAGTACTTC.

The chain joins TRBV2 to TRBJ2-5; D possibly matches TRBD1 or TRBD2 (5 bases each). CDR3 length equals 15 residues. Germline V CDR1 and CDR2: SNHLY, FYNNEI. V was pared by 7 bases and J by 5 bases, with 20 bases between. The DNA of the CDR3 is TGTGCCAGCACCCGGCCGGGGACCGAACGGGAGACCCAGTACTTC. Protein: CASTRPGTERETQYF.

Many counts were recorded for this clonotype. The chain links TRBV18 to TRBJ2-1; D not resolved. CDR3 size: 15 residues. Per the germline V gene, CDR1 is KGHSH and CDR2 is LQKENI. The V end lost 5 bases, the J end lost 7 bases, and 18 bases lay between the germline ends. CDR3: CASSRERAVQNEQFF. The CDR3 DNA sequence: TGTGCCAGCTCAAGGGAAAGGGCAGTTCAGAATGAGCAGTTCTTC.

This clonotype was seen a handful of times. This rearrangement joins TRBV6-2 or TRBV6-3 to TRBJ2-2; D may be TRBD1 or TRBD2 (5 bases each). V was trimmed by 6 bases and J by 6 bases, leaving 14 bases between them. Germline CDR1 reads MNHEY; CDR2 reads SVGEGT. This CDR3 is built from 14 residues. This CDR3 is CASSSFRDAGELFF. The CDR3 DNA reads TGTGCCAGCAGCAGCTTCCGGGACGCCGGGGAGCTGTTTTTT.

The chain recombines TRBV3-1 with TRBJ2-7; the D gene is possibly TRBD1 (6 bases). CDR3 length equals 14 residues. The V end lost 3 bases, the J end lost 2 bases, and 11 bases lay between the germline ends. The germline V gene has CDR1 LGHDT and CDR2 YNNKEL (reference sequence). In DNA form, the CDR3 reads TGTGCCAGCAGCCACCTACAGGGAGCCTACGAGCAGTACTTC. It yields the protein CASSHLQGAYEQYF.

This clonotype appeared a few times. DNA for the CDR3: TGCGCCAGCAGCCAAGATATAAGGGGAAACTACAATGAGCAGTTCTTC. It codes for CASSQDIRGNYNEQFF. V and J are TRBV4-3 and TRBJ2-1, with D possibly TRBD1 on 5 matching bases. V was clipped by 0 bases and J by 3 bases, with 12 bases between them. This CDR3 contains 16 residues. Germline CDR1 is LGHNA and CDR2 is YSLEER.

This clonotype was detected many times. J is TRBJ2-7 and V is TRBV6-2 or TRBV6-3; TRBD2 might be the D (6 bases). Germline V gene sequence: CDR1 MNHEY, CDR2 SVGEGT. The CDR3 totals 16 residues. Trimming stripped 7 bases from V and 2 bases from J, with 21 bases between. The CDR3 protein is CASIFRSGDGTYEQYF. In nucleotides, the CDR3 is TGTGCCAGCATCTTTCGGTCGGGGGATGGGACCTACGAGCAGTACTTC.

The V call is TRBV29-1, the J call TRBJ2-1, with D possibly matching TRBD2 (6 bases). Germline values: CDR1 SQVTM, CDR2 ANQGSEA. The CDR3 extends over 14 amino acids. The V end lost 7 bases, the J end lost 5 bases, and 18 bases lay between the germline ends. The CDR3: CSALGGPTNNEQFF. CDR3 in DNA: TGCAGCGCCCTAGGAGGGCCAACTAACAATGAGCAGTTCTTC.

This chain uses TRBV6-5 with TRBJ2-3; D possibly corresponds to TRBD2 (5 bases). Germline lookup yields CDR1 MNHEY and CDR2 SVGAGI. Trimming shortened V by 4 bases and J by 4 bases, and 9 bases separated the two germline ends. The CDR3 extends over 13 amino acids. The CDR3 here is CASSFWRSDTQYF. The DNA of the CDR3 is TGTGCCAGCAGTTTTTGGAGGTCAGATACGCAGTATTTT.

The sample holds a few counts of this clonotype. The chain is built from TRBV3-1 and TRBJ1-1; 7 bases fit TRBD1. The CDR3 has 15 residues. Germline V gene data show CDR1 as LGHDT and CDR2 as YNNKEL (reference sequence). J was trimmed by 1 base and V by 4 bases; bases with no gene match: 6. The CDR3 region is CASSLRGQSNTEAFF. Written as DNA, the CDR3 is TGTGCCAGCAGCCTAAGGGGACAGTCGAACACTGAAGCTTTCTTT.

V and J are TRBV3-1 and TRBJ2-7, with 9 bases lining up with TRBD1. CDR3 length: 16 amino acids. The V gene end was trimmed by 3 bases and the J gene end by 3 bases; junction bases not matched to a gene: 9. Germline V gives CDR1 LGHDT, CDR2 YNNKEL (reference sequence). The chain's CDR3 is CASSQGPGQGGYEQYF. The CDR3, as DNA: TGTGCCAGCAGCCAGGGGCCGGGACAGGGAGGCTACGAGCAGTACTTC.

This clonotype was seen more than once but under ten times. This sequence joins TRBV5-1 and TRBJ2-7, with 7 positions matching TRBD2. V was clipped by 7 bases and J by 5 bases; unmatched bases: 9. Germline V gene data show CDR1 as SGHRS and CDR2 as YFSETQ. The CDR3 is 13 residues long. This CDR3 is CASCPMSGNEQYF. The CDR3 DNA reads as TGCGCCAGCTGTCCCATGAGCGGGAACGAGCAGTACTTC.

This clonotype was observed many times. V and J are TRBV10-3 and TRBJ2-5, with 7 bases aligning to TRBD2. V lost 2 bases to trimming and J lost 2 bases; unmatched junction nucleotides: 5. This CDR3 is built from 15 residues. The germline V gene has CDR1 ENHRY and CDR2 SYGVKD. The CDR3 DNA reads TGTGCCATCAGTGAGGAGCTAGCGGAACAAGAGACCCAGTACTTC. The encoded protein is CAISEELAEQETQYF.

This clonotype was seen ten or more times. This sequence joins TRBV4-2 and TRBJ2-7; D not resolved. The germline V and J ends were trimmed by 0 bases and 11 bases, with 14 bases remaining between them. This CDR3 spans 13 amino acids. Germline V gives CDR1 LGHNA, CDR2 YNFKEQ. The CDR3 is CASSQDLWSLEYF. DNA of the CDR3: TGTGCCAGCAGCCAAGATCTATGGTCACTGGAGTACTTC.

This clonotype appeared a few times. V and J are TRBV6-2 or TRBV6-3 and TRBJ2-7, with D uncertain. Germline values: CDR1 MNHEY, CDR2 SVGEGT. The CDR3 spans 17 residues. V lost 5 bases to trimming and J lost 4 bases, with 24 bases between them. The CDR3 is CASSQRRTLTNMYEQYF. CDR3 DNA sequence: TGTGCCAGCAGTCAACGGCGGACCCTCACTAATATGTACGAGCAGTACTTC.

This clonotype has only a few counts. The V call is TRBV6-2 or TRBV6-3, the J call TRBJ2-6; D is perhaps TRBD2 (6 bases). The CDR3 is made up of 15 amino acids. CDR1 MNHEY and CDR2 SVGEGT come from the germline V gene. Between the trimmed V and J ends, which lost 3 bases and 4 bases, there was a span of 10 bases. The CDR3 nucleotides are TGTGCCAGCAGTTATCGGGGGACGGGGGCCAACGTCCTGACTTTC. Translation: CASSYRGTGANVLTF.

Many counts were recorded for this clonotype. CDR3 amino acids: CASSARTGNTEAFF. CDR3 DNA: TGTGCCAGCAGCGCCAGGACAGGGAACACTGAAGCTTTCTTT. The chain joins TRBV9 to TRBJ1-1; the match to TRBD1 covers 7 bases. Trimming removed 3 bases from V and 1 base from J; junction bases left unmatched: 3. The CDR3 totals 14 residues. Germline V lookup: CDR1 SGDLS, CDR2 YYNGEE.